The present entry profiles one TCR beta chain with its context. This clonotype was seen ten or more times. The antigen this receptor binds is unknown. Base quality data are lacking; no much larger clone is found one base away. Sequenced using an Illumina HiSeq 1500. Through fastp at Q25 and MiXCR, TCRdb rebuilt clones from the public reads, retaining in-frame beta chains. Identical CDR3 protein sequences are pooled into one entry, listed with their most common genes and DNA. The sample table shows some 680,000 distinct CDR3 sequences, and less than 40% are seen once. The ten largest clonotypes hold more than 2.5% of the sample. This record comes from a study of T cell repertoires in cytomegalovirus infection (dated by TCRdb to 2018 to 2020). With regard to the full study: The HLA type of each donor mattered for the analysis, because public TCR beta signatures pointed to carriage of CMV infection along with the matching HLA type. Broader findings and caveats from the paper: In the ex vivo response, HLA-C-restricted CMV-specific TCR beta clonotypes were dominant, and in two of eight donors the single most frequent clonotype came from this HLA-C-restricted group. Cumulative frequency of public TCR beta family members discriminated carriers of CMV infection plus the relevant HLA type in this cohort and an independent roughly 330-donor cohort.

The germline V gene (reference sequence) gives CDR1 as LGHDT and CDR2 as YNNKEL. V loses 0 bases at its end and J loses 2 bases; junction bases beyond the gene matches: 8. The cysteine opens and the phenylalanine closes a CDR3 of 17 amino acids. The sequence is cut down to CDR3 DNA, 51 bases in frame from base 1. Material: PBMCs. The sequence is built from TRBV3-1 and TRBJ2-3; 7 bases in between match TRBD2. The TCR sequence derives from a human donor in good health (CMV status not recorded). Some clones in this sample may be carry-over from other donors' samples. The CDR3 amino acid sequence is: CASSQEGPSGLTDTQYF. The DNA is TGTGCCAGCAGCCAAGAGGGGCCTAGCGGCCTCACAGATACGCAGTATTTT.